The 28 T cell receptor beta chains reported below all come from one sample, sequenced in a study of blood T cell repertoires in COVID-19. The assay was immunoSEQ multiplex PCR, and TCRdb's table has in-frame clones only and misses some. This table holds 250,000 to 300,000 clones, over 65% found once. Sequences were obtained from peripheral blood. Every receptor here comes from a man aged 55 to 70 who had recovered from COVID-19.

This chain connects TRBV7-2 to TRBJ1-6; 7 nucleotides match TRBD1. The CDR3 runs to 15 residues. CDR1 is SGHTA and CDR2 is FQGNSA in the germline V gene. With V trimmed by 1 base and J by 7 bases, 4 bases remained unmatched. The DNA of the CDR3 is TGTGCCAGCAGCTTAGGGGGACAGACGAATTCACCCCTCCACTTT. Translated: CASSLGGQTNSPLHF.

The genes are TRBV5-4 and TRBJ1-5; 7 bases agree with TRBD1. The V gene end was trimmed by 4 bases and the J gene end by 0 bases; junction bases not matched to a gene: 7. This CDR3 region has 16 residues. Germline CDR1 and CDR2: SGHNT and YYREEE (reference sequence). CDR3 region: CASSPDRTYSNQPQHF. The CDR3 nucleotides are TGTGCCAGCAGCCCGGACAGGACGTATAGCAATCAGCCCCAGCATTTT.

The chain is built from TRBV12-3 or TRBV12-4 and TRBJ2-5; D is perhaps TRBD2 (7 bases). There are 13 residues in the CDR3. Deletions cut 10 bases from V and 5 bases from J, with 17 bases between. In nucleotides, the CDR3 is TGTGCCATACGGGTTAAGGGGGGGGAGACCCAGTACTTC. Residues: CAIRVKGGETQYF.

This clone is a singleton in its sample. CDR3 nucleotides: TGTGCCAGCAGTAGGAGGTTCGCCTACAATGAGCAGTTCTTC. Protein sequence: CASSRRFAYNEQFF. The rearrangement joins TRBV21-1 to TRBJ2-1; the table's D call, TRBD2, was not checked against the DNA. TRBV21-1 is termed a pseudogene. The length of the CDR3 is 14 residues.

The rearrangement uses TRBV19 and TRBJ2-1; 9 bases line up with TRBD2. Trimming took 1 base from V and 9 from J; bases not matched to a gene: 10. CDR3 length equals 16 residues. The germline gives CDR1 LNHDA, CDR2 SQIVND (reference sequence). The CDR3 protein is CASSIATGASGIEQFF. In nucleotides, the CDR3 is TGTGCCAGTAGTATAGCTACGGGGGCTAGCGGGATTGAGCAGTTCTTC.

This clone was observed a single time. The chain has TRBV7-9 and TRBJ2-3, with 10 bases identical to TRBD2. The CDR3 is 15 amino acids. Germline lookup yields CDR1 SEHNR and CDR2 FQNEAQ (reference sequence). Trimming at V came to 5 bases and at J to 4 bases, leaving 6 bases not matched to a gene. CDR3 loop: CASSLGLARADTQYF. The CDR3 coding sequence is TGTGCCAGCAGCCTGGGACTAGCGAGGGCAGATACGCAGTATTTT.

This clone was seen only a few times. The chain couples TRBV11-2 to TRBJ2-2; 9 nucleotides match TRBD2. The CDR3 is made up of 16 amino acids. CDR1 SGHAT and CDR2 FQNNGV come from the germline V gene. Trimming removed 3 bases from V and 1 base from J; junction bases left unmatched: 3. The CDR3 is CASSLTSGQNTGELFF. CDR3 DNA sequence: TGTGCCAGCAGCTTGACTAGCGGACAGAACACCGGGGAGCTGTTTTTT.

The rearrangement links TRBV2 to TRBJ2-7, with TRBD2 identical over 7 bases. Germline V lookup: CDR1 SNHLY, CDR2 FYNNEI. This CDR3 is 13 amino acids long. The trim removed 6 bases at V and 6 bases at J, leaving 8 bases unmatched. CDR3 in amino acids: CASRWAGVGEQYF. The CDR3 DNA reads TGTGCCAGCAGGTGGGCGGGAGTGGGCGAGCAGTACTTC.

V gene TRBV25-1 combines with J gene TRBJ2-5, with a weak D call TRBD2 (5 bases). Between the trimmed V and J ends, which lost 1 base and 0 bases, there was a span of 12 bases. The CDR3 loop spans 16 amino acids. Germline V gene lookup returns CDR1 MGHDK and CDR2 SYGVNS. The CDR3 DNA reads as TGTGCCAGCAGTGAATTAGGAGGATACAACCAAGAGACCCAGTACTTC. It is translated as CASSELGGYNQETQYF. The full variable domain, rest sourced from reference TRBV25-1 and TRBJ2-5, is EADIYQTPRYLVIGTGKKITLECSQTMGHDKMYWYQQDPGMELHLIHYSYGVNSTEKGDLSSESTVSRIRTEHFPLTLESARPSHTSQYLCASSELGGYNQETQYFGPGTRLLVL.

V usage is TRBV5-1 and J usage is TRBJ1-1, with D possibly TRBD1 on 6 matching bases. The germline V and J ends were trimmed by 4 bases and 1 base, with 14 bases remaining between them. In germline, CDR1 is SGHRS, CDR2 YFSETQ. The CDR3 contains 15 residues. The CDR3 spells CASSGGHGSNTEAFF. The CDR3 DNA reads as TGCGCCAGCAGCGGGGGACACGGGTCGAACACTGAAGCTTTCTTT.

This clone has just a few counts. The CDR3 DNA reads TGCGCCAGCAGCCCCCAAACTGGGGGGGCCAGGGAGACCCAGTACTTC. Translation: CASSPQTGGARETQYF. The chain employs TRBV5-1 and TRBJ2-5, with D possibly TRBD2 on 7 matching bases. CDR1 is SGHRS, CDR2 YFSETQ, per germline. The CDR3 extends over 16 amino acids. The germline V and J ends were trimmed by 4 bases and 5 bases, with 21 bases remaining between them. Full variable domain (rest looked up from reference TRBV5-1 and TRBJ2-5): KAGVTQTPRYLIKTRGQQVTLSCSPISGHRSVSWYQQTPGQGLQFLFEYFSETQRNKGNFPGRFSGRQFSNSRSEMNVSTLELGDSALYLCASSPQTGGARETQYFGPGTRLLVL.

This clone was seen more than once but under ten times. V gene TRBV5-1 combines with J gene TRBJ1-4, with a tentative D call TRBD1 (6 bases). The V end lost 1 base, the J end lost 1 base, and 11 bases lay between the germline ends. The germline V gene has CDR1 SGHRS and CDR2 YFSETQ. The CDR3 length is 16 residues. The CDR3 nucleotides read TGCGCCAGCAGCTTGCCCGAGGGGGTAACTAATGAAAAACTGTTTTTT. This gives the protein CASSLPEGVTNEKLFF.

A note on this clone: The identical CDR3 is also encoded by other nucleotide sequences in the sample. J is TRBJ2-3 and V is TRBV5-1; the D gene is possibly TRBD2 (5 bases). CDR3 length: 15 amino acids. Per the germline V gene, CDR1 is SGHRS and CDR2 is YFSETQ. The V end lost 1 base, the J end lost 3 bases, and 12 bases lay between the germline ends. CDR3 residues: CASSLRGMGTDTQYF. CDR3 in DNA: TGCGCCAGCAGCTTGAGAGGGATGGGTACAGATACGCAGTATTTT.

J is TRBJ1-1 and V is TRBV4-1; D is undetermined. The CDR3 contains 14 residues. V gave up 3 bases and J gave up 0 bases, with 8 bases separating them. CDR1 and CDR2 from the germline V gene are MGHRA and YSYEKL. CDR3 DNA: TGCGCCAGCAGCCACCCGGTCATGAACACTGAAGCTTTCTTT. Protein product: CASSHPVMNTEAFF.

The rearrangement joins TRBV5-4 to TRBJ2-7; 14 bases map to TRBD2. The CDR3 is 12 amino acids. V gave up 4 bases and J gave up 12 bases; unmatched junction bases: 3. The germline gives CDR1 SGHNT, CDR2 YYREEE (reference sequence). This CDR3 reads CASSATSGRVYF. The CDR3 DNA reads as TGTGCCAGCAGCGCGACTAGCGGGAGGGTGTACTTC.

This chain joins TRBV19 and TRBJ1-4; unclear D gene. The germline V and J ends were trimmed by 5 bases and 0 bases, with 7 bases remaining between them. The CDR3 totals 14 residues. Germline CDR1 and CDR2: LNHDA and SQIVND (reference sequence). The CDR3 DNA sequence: TGTGCCAGTAGTCAGATTGCAACTAATGAAAAACTGTTTTTT. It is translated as CASSQIATNEKLFF.

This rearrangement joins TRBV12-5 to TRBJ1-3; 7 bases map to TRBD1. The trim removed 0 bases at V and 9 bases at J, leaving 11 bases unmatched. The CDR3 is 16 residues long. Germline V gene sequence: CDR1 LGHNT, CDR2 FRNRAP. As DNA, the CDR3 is TGTGCTAGTGGTTTGGTCCTAGCAGGGGGAATACGCACCATATATTTT. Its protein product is CASGLVLAGGIRTIYF.

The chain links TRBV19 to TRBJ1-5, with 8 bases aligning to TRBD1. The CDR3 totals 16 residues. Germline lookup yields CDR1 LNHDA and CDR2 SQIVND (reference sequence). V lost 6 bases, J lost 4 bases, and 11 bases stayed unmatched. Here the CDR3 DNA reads TGTGCCAGTAGAGACCCCTCGACAGGGGCTAATCAGCCCCAGCATTTT. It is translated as CASRDPSTGANQPQHF. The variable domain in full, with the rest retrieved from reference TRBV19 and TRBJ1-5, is DGGITQSPKYLFRKEGQNVTLSCEQNLNHDAMYWYRQDPGQGLRLIYYSQIVNDFQKGDIAEGYSVSREKKESFPLTVTSAQKNPTAFYLCASRDPSTGANQPQHFGDGTRLSIL.

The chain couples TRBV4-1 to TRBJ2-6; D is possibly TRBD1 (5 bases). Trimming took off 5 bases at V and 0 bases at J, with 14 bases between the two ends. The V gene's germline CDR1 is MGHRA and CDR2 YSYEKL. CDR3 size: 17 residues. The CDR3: CASSTKLGASGANVLTF. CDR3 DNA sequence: TGCGCCAGCAGCACCAAATTAGGGGCCTCTGGGGCCAACGTCCTGACTTTC.

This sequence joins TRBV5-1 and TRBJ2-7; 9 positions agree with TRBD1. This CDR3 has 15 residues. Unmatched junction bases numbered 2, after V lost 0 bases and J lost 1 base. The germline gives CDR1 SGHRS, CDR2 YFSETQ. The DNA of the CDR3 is TGCGCCAGCAGCTTGGGGACAGGGGTATCCTACGAGCAGTACTTC. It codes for CASSLGTGVSYEQYF.

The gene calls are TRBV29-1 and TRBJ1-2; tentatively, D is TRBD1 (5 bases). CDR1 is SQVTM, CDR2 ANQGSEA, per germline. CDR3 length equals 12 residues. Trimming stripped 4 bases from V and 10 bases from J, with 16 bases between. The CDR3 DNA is TGCAGCGTTGCCCCTTCAGGGTTTGCCTACACCTTC. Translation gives CSVAPSGFAYTF.

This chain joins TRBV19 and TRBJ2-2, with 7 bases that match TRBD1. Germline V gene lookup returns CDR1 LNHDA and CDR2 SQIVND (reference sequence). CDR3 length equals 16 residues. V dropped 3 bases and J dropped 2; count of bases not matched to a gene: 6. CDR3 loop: CASSIQGQVNTGELFF. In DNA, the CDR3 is TGTGCCAGTAGTATCCAAGGACAGGTCAACACCGGGGAGCTGTTTTTT.

CDR3 protein: CASRPGGAGANVLTF. The DNA for the CDR3 is TGTGCCAGCAGACCCGGGGGGGCCGGGGCCAACGTCCTGACTTTC. This rearrangement joins TRBV6-5 to TRBJ2-6; 8 positions match TRBD2. V shed 6 bases and J 4 bases; nucleotides not matched to a gene: 5. This CDR3 has 15 amino acids. The germline gives CDR1 MNHEY, CDR2 SVGAGI.

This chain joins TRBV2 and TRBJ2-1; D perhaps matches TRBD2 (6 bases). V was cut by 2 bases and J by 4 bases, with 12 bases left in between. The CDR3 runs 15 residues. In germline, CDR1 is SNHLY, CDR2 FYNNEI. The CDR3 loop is CASSEPGRTYNEQFF. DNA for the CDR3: TGTGCCAGCAGTGAACCGGGGAGGACTTACAATGAGCAGTTCTTC.

For the CDR3, the DNA is TGTGCCATCAGTGAAGGATTGGGGGGGAGCGAGACCCAGTACTTC. Its protein is CAISEGLGGSETQYF. The chain recombines TRBV10-3 with TRBJ2-5, with TRBD2 matching 7 bases. CDR1 ENHRY and CDR2 SYGVKD come from the germline V gene. CDR3 size: 15 residues. Germline trimming cut 3 bases from V and 5 bases from J; bases unmatched to any gene: 9.

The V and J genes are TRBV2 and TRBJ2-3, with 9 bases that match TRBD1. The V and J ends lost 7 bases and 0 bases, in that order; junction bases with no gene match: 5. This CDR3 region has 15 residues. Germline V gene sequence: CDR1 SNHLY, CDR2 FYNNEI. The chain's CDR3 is CASTQTGGSTDTQYF. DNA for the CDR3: TGTGCCAGCACCCAGACAGGGGGGAGCACAGATACGCAGTATTTT. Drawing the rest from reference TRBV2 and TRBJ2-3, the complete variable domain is EPEVTQTPSHQVTQMGQEVILRCVPISNHLYFYWYRQILGQKVEFLVSFYNNEISEKSEIFDDQFSVERPDGSNFTLKIRSTKLEDSAMYFCASTQTGGSTDTQYFGPGTRLTVL.

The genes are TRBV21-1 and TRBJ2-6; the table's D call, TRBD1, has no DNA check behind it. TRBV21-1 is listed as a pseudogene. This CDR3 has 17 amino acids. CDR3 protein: CASSARQGAAGANVLTF. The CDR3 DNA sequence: TGTGCCAGCAGCGCAAGACAGGGGGCAGCCGGGGCCAACGTCCTGACTTTC.

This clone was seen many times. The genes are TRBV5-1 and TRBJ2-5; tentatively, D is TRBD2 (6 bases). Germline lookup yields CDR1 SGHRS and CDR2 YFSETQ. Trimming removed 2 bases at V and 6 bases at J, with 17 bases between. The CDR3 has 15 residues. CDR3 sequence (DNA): TGCGCCAGCAGCTTAGATTCGGGGGACCGGAAGACCCAGTACTTC. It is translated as CASSLDSGDRKTQYF. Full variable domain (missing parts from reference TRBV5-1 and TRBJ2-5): KAGVTQTPRYLIKTRGQQVTLSCSPISGHRSVSWYQQTPGQGLQFLFEYFSETQRNKGNFPGRFSGRQFSNSRSEMNVSTLELGDSALYLCASSLDSGDRKTQYFGPGTRLLVL.